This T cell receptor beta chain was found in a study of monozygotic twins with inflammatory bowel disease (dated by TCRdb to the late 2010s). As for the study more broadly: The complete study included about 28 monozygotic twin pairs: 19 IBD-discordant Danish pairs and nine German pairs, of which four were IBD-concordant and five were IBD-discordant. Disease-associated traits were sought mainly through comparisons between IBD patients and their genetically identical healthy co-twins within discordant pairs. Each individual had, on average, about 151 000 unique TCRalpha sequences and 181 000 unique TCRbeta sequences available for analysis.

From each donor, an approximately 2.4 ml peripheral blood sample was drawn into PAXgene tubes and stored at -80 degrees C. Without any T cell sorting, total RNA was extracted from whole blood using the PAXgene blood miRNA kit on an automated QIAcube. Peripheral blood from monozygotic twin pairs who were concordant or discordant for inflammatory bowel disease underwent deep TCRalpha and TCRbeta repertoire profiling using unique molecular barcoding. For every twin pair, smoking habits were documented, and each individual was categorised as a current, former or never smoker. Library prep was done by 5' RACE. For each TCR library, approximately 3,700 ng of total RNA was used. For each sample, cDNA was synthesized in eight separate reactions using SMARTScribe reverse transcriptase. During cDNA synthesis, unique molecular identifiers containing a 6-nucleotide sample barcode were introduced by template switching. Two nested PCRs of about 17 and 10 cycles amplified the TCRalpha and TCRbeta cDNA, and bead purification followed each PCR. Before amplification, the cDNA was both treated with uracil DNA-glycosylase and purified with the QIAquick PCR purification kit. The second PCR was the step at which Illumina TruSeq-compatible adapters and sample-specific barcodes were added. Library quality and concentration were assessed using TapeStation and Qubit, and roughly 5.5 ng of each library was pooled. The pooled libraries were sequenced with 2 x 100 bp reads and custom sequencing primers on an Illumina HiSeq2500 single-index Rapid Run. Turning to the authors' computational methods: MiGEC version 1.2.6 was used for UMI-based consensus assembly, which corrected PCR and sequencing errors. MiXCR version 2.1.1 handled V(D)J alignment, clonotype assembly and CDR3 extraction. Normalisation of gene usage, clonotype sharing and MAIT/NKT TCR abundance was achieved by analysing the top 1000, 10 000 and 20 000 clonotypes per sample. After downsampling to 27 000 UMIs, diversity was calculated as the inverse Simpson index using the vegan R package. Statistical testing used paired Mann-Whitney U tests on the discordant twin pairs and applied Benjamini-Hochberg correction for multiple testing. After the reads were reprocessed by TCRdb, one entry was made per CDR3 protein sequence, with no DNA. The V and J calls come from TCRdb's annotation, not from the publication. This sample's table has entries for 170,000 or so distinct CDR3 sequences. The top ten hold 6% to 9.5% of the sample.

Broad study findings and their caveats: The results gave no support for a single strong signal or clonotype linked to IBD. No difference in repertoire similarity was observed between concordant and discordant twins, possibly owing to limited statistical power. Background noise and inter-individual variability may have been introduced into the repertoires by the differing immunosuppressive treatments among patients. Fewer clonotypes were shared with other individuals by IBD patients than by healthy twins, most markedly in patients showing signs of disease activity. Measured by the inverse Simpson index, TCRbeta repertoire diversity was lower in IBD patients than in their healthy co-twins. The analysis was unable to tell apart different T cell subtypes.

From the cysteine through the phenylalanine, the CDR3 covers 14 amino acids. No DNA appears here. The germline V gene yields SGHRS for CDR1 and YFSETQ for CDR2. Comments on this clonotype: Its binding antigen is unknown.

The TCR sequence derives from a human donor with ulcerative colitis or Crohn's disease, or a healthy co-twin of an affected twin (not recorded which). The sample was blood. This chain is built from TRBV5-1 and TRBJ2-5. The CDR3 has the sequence CASSFLAAEETQYF.